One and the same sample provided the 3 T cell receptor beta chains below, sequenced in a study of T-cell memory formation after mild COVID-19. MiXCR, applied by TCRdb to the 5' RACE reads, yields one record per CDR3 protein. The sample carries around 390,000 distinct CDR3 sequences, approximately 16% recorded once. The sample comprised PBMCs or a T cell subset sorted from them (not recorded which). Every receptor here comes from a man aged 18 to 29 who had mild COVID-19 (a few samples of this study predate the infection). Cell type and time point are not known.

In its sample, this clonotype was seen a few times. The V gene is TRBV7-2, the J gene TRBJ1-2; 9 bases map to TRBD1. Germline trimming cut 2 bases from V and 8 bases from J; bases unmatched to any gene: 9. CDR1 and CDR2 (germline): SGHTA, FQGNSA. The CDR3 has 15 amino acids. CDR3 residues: CASSLRTGDLNGYTF. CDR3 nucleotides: TGTGCCAGCAGCTTAAGGACAGGGGATCTTAACGGCTACACCTTC.

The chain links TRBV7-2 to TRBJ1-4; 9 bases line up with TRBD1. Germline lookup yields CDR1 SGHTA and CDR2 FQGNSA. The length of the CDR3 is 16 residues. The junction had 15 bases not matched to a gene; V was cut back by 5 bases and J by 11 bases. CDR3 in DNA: TGTGCCAGCAGCCCGGAGGACGGGACAGGGAAGATGAAACTGTTTTTT. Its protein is CASSPEDGTGKMKLFF.

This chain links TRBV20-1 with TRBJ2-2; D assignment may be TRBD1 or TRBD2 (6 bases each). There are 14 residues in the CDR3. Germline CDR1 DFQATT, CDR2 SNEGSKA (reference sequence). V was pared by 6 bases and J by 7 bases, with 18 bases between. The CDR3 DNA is TGCAGTGCCCCTGAGGGGGGCCATGGCGGGGAGCTGTTTTTT. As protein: CSAPEGGHGGELFF.